The T cell receptor beta chain under discussion was sequenced for a study of spatial heterogeneity in lung cancer. Time point indicated: sample taken at primary tumor resection. Sequencing was performed on whole RNA extracted from tumor and nontumor lung tissue, or from frozen PBMC, and the material was left unsorted. Untreated early-stage non-small cell lung cancer patients, some 70 in total, were the donors. Germline V gene lookup returns CDR1 KGHDR and CDR2 SFDVKD. Deletions cut 10 bases from V and 5 bases from J, with 15 bases between. The CDR3 extends over 13 amino acids. Study-level points and caveats: Circulating ubiquitous expanded tumor TCRs were observed more frequently at resection than at follow-up.

This clonotype came up many times. Antigen: not known. As an off-target read in a library built for alpha chains, this beta chain has a frequency of little significance. A unique molecular identifier was attached to every TCR cDNA molecule. MiXCR, applied by TCRdb to the 5' RACE reads, yields one record per CDR3 protein. The table records some 13,000 distinct CDR3 sequences, under 5% of them present only once. The specimen was PBMCs, collected at surgery. This chain links TRBV24-1 with TRBJ2-3, with D perhaps TRBD2 (6 bases). The origin of this receptor is a male donor with early-stage non-small cell lung cancer. CDR3: CATARGVGDTQYF. CDR3 coding DNA: TGTGCCACGGCGCGGGGAGTCGGAGATACGCAGTATTTT.